This T cell receptor (beta chain) was found in a study of blood T cell repertoires in COVID-19. Study-level information: The United States, Italy and Spain were the sources of the acute and convalescent COVID-19 samples. Sources were T cells, B-cell-depleted T cells, or PBMCs; the material itself was cDNA or gDNA.

Germline CDR1 and CDR2: LGHDT and YNNKEL (reference sequence). The CDR3 sequence is 16 residues long. Trimming took 4 bases from V and 2 from J; bases not matched to a gene: 8. In the authors' workflow: Amplified reference gene primers provided the basis for estimating nucleated cell counts. The assay was immunoSEQ multiplex PCR, and TCRdb's table has in-frame clones only and misses some. The DNA gave D and trimming, while V, J and clone size come from that table. This sample yields 50,000 to 75,000 clones, of which more than 65% are seen a single time; roughly 5% belongs to the top ten. The sample taken for sequencing was peripheral blood. This sequence joins TRBV3-1 (or the pseudogene TRBV3-2) and TRBJ2-3, with 8 bases that match TRBD2. The sequence was collected from a human donor in a cohort sampled during active COVID-19. The CDR3 bases are TGTGCCAGCAGCCCTTTGGCGGGGGGTTCCACAGATACGCAGTATTTT. It translates to CASSPLAGGSTDTQYF.